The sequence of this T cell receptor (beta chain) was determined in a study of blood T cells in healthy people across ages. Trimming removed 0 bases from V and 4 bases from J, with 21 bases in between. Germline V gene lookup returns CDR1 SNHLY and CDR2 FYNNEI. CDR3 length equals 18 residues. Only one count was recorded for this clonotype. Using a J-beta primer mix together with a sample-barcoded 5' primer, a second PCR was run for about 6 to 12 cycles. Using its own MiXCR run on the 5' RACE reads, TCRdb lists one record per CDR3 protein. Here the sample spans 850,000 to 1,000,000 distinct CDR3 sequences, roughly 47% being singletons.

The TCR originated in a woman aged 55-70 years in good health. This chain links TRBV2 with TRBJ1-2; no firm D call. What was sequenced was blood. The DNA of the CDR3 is TGTGCCAGCAGTGAAGCGCTTGGCGTGACCGGGCTTCGCTATGGCTACACCTTC. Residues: CASSEALGVTGLRYGYTF.